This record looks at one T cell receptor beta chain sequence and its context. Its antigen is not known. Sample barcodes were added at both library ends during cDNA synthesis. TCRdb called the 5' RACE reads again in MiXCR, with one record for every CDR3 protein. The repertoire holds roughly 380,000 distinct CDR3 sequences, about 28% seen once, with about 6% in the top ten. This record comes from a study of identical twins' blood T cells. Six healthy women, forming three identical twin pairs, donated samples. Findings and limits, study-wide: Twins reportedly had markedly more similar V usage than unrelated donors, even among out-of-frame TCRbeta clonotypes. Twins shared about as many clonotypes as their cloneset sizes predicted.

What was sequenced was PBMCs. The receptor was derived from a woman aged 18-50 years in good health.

In DNA, the CDR3 is TGTGCCAGCAGCCCTGCGGATAGCGGGGGGGCGGGTACGCAGTATTTT. Translated: CASSPADSGGAGTQYF. This rearrangement joins TRBV28 to TRBJ2-3, with 11 bases aligning to TRBD2. The V gene end was trimmed by 6 bases and the J gene end by 8 bases; junction bases not matched to a gene: 13. Per the germline V gene, CDR1 is MDHEN and CDR2 is SYDVKM. This CDR3 comprises 16 residues.